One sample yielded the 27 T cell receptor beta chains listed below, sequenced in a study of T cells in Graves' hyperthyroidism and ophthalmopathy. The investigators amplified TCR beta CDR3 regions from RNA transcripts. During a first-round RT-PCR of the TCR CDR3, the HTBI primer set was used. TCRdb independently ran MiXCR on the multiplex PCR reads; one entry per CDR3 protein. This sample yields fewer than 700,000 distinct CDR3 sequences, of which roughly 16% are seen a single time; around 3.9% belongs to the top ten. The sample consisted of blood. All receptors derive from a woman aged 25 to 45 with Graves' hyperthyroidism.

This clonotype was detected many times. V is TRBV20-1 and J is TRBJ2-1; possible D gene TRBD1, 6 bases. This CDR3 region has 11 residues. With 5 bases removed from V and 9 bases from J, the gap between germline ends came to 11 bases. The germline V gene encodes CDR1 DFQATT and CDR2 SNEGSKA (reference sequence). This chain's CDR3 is CSAQGPGEQFF. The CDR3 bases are TGCAGTGCTCAGGGGCCGGGTGAGCAGTTCTTC.

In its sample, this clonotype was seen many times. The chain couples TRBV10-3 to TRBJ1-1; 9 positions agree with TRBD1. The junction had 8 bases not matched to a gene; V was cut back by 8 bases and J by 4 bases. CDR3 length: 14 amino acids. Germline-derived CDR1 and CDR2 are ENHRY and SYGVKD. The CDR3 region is CAIAHPGQGTEAFF. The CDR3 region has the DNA TGTGCCATCGCTCACCCGGGACAGGGCACTGAAGCTTTCTTT.

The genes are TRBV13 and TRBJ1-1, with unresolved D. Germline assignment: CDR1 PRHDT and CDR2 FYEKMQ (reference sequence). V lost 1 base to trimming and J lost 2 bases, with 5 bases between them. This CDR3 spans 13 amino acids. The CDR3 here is CASSLAINTEAFF. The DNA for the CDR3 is TGTGCCAGCAGCTTAGCAATAAACACTGAAGCTTTCTTT.

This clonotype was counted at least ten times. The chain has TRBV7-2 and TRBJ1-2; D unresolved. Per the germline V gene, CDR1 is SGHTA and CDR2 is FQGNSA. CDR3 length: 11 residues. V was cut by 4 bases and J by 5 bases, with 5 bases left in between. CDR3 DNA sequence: TGTGCCAGCAGCTCGAAGTATGGCTACACCTTC. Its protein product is CASSSKYGYTF.

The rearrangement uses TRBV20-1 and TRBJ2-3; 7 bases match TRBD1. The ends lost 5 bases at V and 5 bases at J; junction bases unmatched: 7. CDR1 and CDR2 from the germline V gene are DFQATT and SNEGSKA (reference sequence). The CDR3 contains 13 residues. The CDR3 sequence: CSAAQGSGDTQYF. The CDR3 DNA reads TGCAGTGCTGCACAGGGGTCTGGAGATACGCAGTATTTT.

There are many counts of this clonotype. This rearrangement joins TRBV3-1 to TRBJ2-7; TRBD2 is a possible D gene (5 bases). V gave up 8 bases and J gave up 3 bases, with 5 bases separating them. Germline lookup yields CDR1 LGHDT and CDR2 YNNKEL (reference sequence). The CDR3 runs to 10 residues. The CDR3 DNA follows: TGTGCCAGCGGACTCTACGAGCAGTACTTC. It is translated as CASGLYEQYF.

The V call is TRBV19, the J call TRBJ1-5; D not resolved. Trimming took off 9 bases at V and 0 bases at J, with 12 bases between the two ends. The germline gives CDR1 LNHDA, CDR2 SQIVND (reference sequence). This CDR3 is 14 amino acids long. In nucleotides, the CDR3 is TGTGCCAGCGACGACGGACGTAGCAATCAGCCCCAGCATTTT. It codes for CASDDGRSNQPQHF.

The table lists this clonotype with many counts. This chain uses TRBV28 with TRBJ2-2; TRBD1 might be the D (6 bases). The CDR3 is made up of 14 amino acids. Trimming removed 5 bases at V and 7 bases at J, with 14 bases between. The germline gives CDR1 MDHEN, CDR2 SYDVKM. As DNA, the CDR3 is TGTGCCAGCAGTCTAAGAAACAGGGTCGGGGAGCTGTTTTTT. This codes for CASSLRNRVGELFF.

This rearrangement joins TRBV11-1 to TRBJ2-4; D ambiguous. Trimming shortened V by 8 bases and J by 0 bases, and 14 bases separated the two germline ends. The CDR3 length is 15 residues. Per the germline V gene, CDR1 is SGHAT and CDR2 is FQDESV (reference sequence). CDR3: CASAHLTVAKNIQYF. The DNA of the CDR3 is TGTGCCAGCGCTCACTTAACTGTAGCCAAAAACATTCAGTACTTC.

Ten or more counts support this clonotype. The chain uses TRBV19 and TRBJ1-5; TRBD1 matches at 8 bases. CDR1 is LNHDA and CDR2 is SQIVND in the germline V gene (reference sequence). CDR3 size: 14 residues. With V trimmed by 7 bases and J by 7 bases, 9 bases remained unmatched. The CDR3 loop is CASNGQGIWQPQHF. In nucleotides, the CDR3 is TGTGCCAGTAACGGACAGGGTATATGGCAGCCCCAGCATTTT.

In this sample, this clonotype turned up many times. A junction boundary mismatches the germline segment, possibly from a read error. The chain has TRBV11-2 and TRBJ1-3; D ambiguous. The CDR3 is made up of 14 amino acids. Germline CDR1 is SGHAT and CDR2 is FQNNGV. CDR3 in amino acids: CASSLDRSGNTIYF. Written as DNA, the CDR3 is TGTGCCAGCAGCCTAGACCGCTCTGGAAACACCATATATTTT. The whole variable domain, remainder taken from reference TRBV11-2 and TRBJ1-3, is EAGVAQSPRYKIIEKRQSVAFWCNPISGHATLYWYQQILGQGPKLLIQFQNNGVVDDSQLPKDRFSAERLKGVDSTLKIQPAKLEDSAVYLCASSLDRSGNTIYFGEGSWLTVV.

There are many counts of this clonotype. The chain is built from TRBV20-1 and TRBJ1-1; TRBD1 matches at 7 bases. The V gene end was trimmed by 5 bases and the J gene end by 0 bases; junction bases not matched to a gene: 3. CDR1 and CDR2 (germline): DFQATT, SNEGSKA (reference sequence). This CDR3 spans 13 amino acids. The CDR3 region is CSADRVMNTEAFF. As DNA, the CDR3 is TGCAGTGCTGACAGGGTCATGAACACTGAAGCTTTCTTT.

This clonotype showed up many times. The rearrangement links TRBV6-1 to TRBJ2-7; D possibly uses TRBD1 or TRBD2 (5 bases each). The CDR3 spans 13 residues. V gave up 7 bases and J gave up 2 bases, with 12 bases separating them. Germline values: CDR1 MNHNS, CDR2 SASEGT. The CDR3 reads CASTRRGPYEQYF. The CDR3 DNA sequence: TGTGCCAGCACCCGCCGGGGCCCCTACGAGCAGTACTTC.

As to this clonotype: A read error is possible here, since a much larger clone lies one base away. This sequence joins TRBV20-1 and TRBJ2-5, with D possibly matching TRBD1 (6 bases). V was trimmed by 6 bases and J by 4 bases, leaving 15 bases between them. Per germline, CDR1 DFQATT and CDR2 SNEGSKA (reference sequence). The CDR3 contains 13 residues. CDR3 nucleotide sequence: TGCAGTGCAAATCAGGGGATGGTAGAGACCCAGTACTTC. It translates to CSANQGMVETQYF.

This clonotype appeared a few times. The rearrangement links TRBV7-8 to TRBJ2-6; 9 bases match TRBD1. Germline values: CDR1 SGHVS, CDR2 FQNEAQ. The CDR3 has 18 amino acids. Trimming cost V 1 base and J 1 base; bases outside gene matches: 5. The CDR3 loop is CASSLVTGGLSGANVLTF. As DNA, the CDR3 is TGTGCCAGCAGCTTAGTGACAGGGGGACTTTCTGGGGCCAACGTCCTGACTTTC.

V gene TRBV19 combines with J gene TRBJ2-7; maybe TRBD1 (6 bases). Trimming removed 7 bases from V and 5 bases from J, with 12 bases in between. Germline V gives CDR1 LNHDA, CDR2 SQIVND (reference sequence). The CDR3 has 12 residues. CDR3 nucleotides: TGTGCCAGTAACCAGGGGAGCGACGAGCAGTACTTC. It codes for CASNQGSDEQYF.

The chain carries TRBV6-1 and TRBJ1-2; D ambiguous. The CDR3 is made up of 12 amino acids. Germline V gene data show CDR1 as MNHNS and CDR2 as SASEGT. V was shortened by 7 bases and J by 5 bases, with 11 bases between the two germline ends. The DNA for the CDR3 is TGTGCCAGCACCAAAACGGGGTATGGCTACACCTTC. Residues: CASTKTGYGYTF.

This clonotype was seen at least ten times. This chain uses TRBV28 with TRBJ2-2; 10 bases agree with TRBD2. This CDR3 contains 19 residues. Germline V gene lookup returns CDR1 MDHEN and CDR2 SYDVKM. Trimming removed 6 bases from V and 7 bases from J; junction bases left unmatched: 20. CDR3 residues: CASSHRQGWSGRAFGELFF. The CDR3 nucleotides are TGTGCCAGCAGCCATCGACAGGGATGGAGCGGGAGGGCCTTCGGGGAGCTGTTTTTT.

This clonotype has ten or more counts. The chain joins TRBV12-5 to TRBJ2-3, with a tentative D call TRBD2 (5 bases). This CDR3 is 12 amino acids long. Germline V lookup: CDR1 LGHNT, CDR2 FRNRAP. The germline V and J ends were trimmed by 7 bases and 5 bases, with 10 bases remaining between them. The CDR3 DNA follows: TGTGCTAGTGTGGGAGTCTTAGATACGCAGTATTTT. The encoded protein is CASVGVLDTQYF. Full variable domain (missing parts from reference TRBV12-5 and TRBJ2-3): DARVTQTPRHKVTEMGQEVTMRCQPILGHNTVFWYRQTMMQGLELLAYFRNRAPLDDSGMPKDRFSAEMPDATLATLKIQPSEPRDSAVYFCASVGVLDTQYFGPGTRLTVL.

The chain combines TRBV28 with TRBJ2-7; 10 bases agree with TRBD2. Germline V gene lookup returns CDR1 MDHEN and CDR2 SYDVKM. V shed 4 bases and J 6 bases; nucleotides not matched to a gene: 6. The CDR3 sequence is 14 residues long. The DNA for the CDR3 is TGTGCCAGCAGTTATTCCCTAGCGGGAGTCGAGCAGTACTTC. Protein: CASSYSLAGVEQYF. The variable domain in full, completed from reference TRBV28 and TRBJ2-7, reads DVKVTQSSRYLVKRTGEKVFLECVQDMDHENMFWYRQDPGLGLRLIYFSYDVKMKEKGDIPEGYSVSREKKERFSLILESASTNQTSMYLCASSYSLAGVEQYFGPGTRLTVT.

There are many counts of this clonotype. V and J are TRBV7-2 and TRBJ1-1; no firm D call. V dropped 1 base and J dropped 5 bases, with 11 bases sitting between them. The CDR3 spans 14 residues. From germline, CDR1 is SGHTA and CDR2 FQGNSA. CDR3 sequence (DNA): TGTGCCAGCAGCTTAGTATCCGTGGGGACTGAAGCTTTCTTT. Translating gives CASSLVSVGTEAFF.

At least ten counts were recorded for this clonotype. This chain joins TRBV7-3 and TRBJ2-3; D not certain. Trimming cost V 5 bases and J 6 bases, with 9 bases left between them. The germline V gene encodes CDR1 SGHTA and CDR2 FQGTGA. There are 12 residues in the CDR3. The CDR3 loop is CASSASPDTQYF. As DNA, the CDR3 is TGTGCCAGCAGCGCCTCTCCGGATACGCAGTATTTT.

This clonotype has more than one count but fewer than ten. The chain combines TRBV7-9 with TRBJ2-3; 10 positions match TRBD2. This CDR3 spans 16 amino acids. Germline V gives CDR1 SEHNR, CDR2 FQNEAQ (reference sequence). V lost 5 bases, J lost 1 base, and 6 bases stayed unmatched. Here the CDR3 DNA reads TGTGCCAGCAGCGTTTACGGACTAGCGGGCACAGATACGCAGTATTTT. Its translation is CASSVYGLAGTDTQYF.

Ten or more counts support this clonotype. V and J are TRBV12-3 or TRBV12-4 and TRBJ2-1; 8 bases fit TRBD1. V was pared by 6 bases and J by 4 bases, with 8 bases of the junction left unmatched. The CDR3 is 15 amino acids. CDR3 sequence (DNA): TGTGCCAGCAGAGCGTCAGGGGGCGCGTACAATGAGCAGTTCTTC. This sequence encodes CASRASGGAYNEQFF.

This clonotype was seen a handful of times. CDR3 amino acids: CASSFKVSQPQHF. As DNA, the CDR3 is TGTGCCAGCAGTTTCAAAGTCAGCCAGCCCCAGCATTTT. V and J are TRBV12-3 or TRBV12-4 and TRBJ1-5, with D unclear. With 3 bases removed from V and 7 bases from J, the gap between germline ends came to 10 bases. The CDR3 runs to 13 residues.

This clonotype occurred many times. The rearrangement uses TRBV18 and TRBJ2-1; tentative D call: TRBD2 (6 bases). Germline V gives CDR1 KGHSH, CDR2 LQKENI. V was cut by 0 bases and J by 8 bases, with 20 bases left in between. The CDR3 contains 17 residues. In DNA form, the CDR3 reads TGTGCCAGCTCACCACCAGTTAGAAGGCCGGCTAGCGATGAGCAGTTCTTC. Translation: CASSPPVRRPASDEQFF.

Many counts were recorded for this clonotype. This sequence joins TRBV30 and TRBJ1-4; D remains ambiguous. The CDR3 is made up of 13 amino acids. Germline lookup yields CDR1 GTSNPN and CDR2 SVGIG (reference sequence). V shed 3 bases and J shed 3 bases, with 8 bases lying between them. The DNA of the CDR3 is TGTGCCTGGAGGGCAGTGGCTAATGAAAAACTGTTTTTT. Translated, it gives CAWRAVANEKLFF.